This TCR beta chain stems from a study of human T cells and chemical hapten exposure. Study overall: Throughout the approximately 24-week study, diphenylcyclopropenone was applied weekly to the patients' scalps. Whole-study results and caveats: There was a positive correlation between PT1 expanded TCR counts and patch test score. Those TCRs sitting above 1 in 1000 frequency stayed the same with DPC sensitization.

Sample time point: pre-sensitization, week 0. Treatment meaning: therapeutic diphenylcyclopropenone sensitization with weekly scalp DPC. Total RNA came from unfractionated whole blood. In this sample, this clonotype turned up many times. Its cognate antigen is unknown. The CDR3 contains 14 residues. Trimming took 6 bases from V and 3 from J; bases not matched to a gene: 7. CDR1 is DFQATT, CDR2 SNEGSKA, per germline (reference sequence). Original processing notes: Sampled TCR counts reached a median of 95,638 per sample, with values ranging from roughly 20,000 to 700,000. TCRdb recomputed calls from the RACE reads with MiXCR, one row per CDR3 protein. TCRdb, rather than the study authors, made the V and J calls. The sample includes about 30,000 distinct CDR3 sequences, approximately 10% of them seen just once.

The V gene is TRBV20-1, the J gene TRBJ1-4; 7 nucleotides align to TRBD1. The TCR sequence derives from a man aged 45-65 years with alopecia areata. Some clones in this sample may be carry-over from other donors' samples. Sequences were derived from whole blood, sampled in connection with sensitization to the hapten diphenylcyclopropenone (DPC). In DNA form, the CDR3 reads TGCAGTGCGCAGCCGGGACAGCCTAATGAAAAACTGTTTTTT. Its translation: CSAQPGQPNEKLFF.